This T cell receptor beta chain was recovered during a study of blood T cell repertoires in COVID-19. Study background: Samples representing acute and convalescent COVID-19 were sourced from the United States, Italy and Spain. Sources were T cells, B-cell-depleted T cells, or PBMCs; the material itself was cDNA or gDNA.

In the authors' workflow: Estimated nucleated cell counts came from reference gene primer amplification. Clones were sequenced by immunoSEQ multiplex PCR, and TCRdb holds only the in-frame ones, with some missing. The D gene and trimming were derived from the DNA, and the V and J assignments and clone size from that table. The sample includes about 170,000 clones, about 87% of them seen just once. It was during active infection that Seattle patients were enrolled and then longitudinally followed. The source of this sequence is a woman of 80 years or more with COVID-19, enrolled during active disease. The sequenced sample consisted of peripheral blood.

CDR3 loop: CASSLDSYNEQFF. In DNA form, the CDR3 reads TGTGCCAGCAGCTTAGACAGCTACAATGAGCAGTTCTTC. V and J are TRBV7-3 and TRBJ2-1; TRBD1 might be the D (5 bases). V was clipped by 2 bases and J by 3 bases, with 5 bases between them. CDR1 is SGHTA, CDR2 FQGTGA, per germline. The CDR3 spans 13 residues.